The 27 T cell receptor beta chains below all came from one sample that was sequenced in a study of CD8+ T cells in alopecia areata (dated by TCRdb to the late 2010s). Library creation used the immunoSEQ multiplex PCR assay. For TCR sequencing, RNA was extracted from every sample and reverse transcribed into cDNA to serve as template. TCRdb obtained this table from immuneACCESS and retained in-frame rearrangements with V and J assigned. These tables miss some clones; where compared with another copy, unresolved V genes account for less than half of the shortfall, and the remainder is unexplained. The sample table lists fewer than 250,000 clones, 45% to 65% of them with a count of one. Over 0.55% of the sample is held by the ten biggest clonotypes. According to the study, the label for this sample's time point signals: around 28 days on oral tofacitinib. Interpreted using the paper, the treatment or condition label stands for: oral pan-JAK inhibitor, 5-10 mg twice daily.

Sequences were derived from CD4+ T cells sorted from blood, sampled at week 4, from a patient treated with tofacitinib. The source is a human donor with alopecia areata.

The chain links TRBV29-1 to TRBJ2-1; D possibly matches TRBD1 or TRBD2 (5 bases each). This CDR3 region has 13 residues. Germline values: CDR1 SQVTM, CDR2 ANQGSEA. V dropped 6 bases and J dropped 3 bases, with 12 bases sitting between them. Here the CDR3 DNA reads TGCAGCGTCGGGGCAGGCCTCTACAATGAGCAGTTCTTC. Protein sequence: CSVGAGLYNEQFF.

This chain uses TRBV9 with TRBJ1-5; D not resolved. V lost 0 bases and J lost 3, with 13 bases in between. The V gene's germline CDR1 is SGDLS and CDR2 YYNGEE. This CDR3 comprises 16 residues. The CDR3 sequence: CASSVGPGEYNQPQHF. Written as DNA, the CDR3 is TGTGCCAGCAGCGTAGGTCCCGGGGAATACAATCAGCCCCAGCATTTT.

V and J are TRBV25-1 and TRBJ1-4, with D perhaps matching TRBD1 (5 bases). There are 13 residues in the CDR3. Germline lookup yields CDR1 MGHDK and CDR2 SYGVNS. Trimming cost V 4 bases and J 12 bases, with 15 bases left between them. The DNA of the CDR3 is TGTGCCAGCAGTGTGCCGCCGGGGGGGGAACTGTTTTTT. Protein: CASSVPPGGELFF.

The chain combines TRBV10-1 with TRBJ2-3, with a weak D call TRBD1 (6 bases). Looked up from germline, CDR1 is WNHNN and CDR2 is SYGVQD (reference sequence). With 4 bases removed from V and 13 bases from J, the gap between germline ends came to 18 bases. The CDR3 has 13 residues. CDR3 residues: CASSVGRTEKKYF. The CDR3 bases are TGCGCCAGCAGTGTGGGTAGGACAGAGAAAAAGTATTTT.

The chain links TRBV7-9 to TRBJ2-3; TRBD1 is a possible D gene (6 bases). Trimming shortened V by 4 bases and J by 2 bases, and 10 bases separated the two germline ends. The CDR3 totals 14 residues. CDR1 and CDR2 from the germline V gene are SEHNR and FQNEAQ (reference sequence). This CDR3 is CASSSRGITDTQYF. As DNA, the CDR3 is TGTGCCAGCAGCTCCAGGGGAATCACAGATACGCAGTATTTT.

This clone was counted between two and nine times. This chain connects TRBV30 to TRBJ1-5; TRBD1 might be the D (6 bases). The CDR3 runs to 13 residues. Trimming took off 5 bases at V and 1 base at J, with 9 bases between the two ends. Germline V gene data show CDR1 as GTSNPN and CDR2 as SVGIG (reference sequence). CDR3 region: CAWGGQSNQPQHF. CDR3 nucleotide sequence: TGTGCCTGGGGAGGACAGAGCAATCAGCCCCAGCATTTT.

There are a few counts of this clone. The rearrangement uses TRBV29-1 and TRBJ2-2; D uncertain. Germline V gives CDR1 SQVTM, CDR2 ANQGSEA. The CDR3 runs 14 residues. Here the CDR3 DNA reads TGCAGTTACCGCGGCAGCACATACACCGGGGAGCTGTTTTTT. Its protein is CSYRGSTYTGELFF.

V usage is TRBV5-4 and J usage is TRBJ1-1, with 10 bases fitting TRBD1. V gave up 3 bases and J gave up 4 bases; unmatched junction bases: 9. The CDR3 spans 16 residues. Germline V gene lookup returns CDR1 SGHNT and CDR2 YYREEE (reference sequence). In DNA, the CDR3 is TGTGCCAGCAGCTCCCAGACAGGGGGCGGGCGCACTGAAGCTTTCTTT. This sequence encodes CASSSQTGGGRTEAFF.

The rearrangement uses TRBV2 and TRBJ1-1, with TRBD1 as a possible D gene (6 bases). The CDR3 is 15 residues long. Germline V gene lookup returns CDR1 SNHLY and CDR2 FYNNEI. The V and J ends lost 6 bases and 1 base respectively, with 15 bases between them. The CDR3 region has the DNA TGTGCCAGCAGGACGCGACAAGGGGGGAACACTGAAGCTTTCTTT. This sequence encodes CASRTRQGGNTEAFF.

The rearrangement links TRBV5-1 to TRBJ2-5; a weak D match, TRBD2 (5 bases). Trimming stripped 7 bases from V and 3 bases from J, with 13 bases between. CDR3 size: 13 residues. Germline lookup yields CDR1 SGHRS and CDR2 YFSETQ. The CDR3 nucleotides are TGCGCCAGCGGGTCAAAGGGAGAAGAGACCCAGTACTTC. Translating gives CASGSKGEETQYF.

This clone was detected a few times. This chain connects TRBV7-2 to TRBJ1-1; possibly TRBD1 for D (5 bases). The V and J ends lost 4 bases and 5 bases respectively, with 14 bases between them. The germline V gene encodes CDR1 SGHTA and CDR2 FQGNSA. The CDR3 runs to 14 residues. CDR3 region: CASSSGPVGTEAFF. In DNA form, the CDR3 reads TGTGCCAGCAGCTCAGGGCCGGTGGGGACTGAAGCTTTCTTT.

CDR3 in DNA: TGTGCCACCAGCAGTGTCATACTTAGCAATCAGCCCCAGCATTTT. As protein: CATSSVILSNQPQHF. V and J are TRBV15 and TRBJ1-5, with unresolved D. Germline lookup yields CDR1 LNHNV and CDR2 YYDKDF (reference sequence). Between the trimmed V and J ends, which lost 3 bases and 0 bases, there was a span of 9 bases. The CDR3 length is 15 residues.

V is TRBV29-1 and J is TRBJ2-2; 9 bases align to TRBD2. The V and J ends lost 7 bases and 7 bases, in that order; junction bases with no gene match: 22. CDR3 length: 18 residues. Germline loops: CDR1 SQVTM, CDR2 ANQGSEA. The CDR3 DNA is TGCAGCGGCACGACGCCCGGGATGGTAGCGGGAGTTGTCGGGGAGCTGTTTTTT. This codes for CSGTTPGMVAGVVGELFF.

About this clone itself: One end of the junction is discordant with germline, which a read error may explain. V gene TRBV4-3 combines with J gene TRBJ2-5, with D possibly matching TRBD2 (5 bases). The CDR3 runs to 12 residues. The V gene's germline CDR1 is LGHNA and CDR2 YSLEER. DNA of the CDR3: TGCGCCAGCGGGGAGACTCGTTCGGCCCCCCACTTC. Encoded protein: CASGETRSAPHF.

The CDR3 DNA follows: TGTGCCAGCAGCTCTACCGAAGCCGGGGCGAGGGGGACGGAGACCCAGTACTTC. Translating it yields CASSSTEAGARGTETQYF. V gene TRBV5-6 combines with J gene TRBJ2-5; weak D call: TRBD1 (6 bases). The germline V gene encodes CDR1 SGHDT and CDR2 YYEEEE. This CDR3 is built from 18 residues. V was clipped by 3 bases and J by 5 bases, with 26 bases between them.

The genes are TRBV4-3 and TRBJ2-3, with 9 bases that match TRBD2. The CDR3 is 15 amino acids. Looked up from germline, CDR1 is LGHNA and CDR2 is YSLEER. V lost 4 bases to trimming and J lost 4 bases; unmatched junction nucleotides: 6. CDR3 sequence (DNA): TGCGCCAGCAGCCTAATAGCGGGAGCTGCAGATACGCAGTATTTT. Translating gives CASSLIAGAADTQYF.

This clone was seen a handful of times. The conserved phenylalanine or tryptophan is not found at the CDR3 terminus, so this likely reflects a read error. The limits of the CDR3 on the DNA are not certain, so only TCRdb's listed CDR3 is given. J is TRBJ2-7 and V is TRBV23-1. TRBV23-1 is an ORF; its function is uncertain. The CDR3 is 10 residues long, counting both termini. CDR3 protein: CASSQGTALG.

The chain carries TRBV29-1 and TRBJ1-1, with D unclear. Germline V CDR1 and CDR2: SQVTM, ANQGSEA. Trimming stripped 4 bases from V and 10 bases from J, with 13 bases between. The CDR3 contains 11 residues. CDR3 residues: CSVVASAGAFF. The CDR3 DNA sequence: TGCAGCGTTGTTGCCTCGGCGGGAGCTTTCTTT.

This clone was counted a few times. V usage is TRBV29-1 and J usage is TRBJ2-3, with D possibly matching TRBD2 (6 bases). The germline gives CDR1 SQVTM, CDR2 ANQGSEA. The CDR3 length is 14 residues. Trimming left V 2 bases short and J 1 base short, with 10 bases between. CDR3 nucleotide sequence: TGCAGCGTTGAATCGGGGGATGGCACAGATACGCAGTATTTT. Protein sequence: CSVESGDGTDTQYF.

The count of this clone is one. The chain links TRBV5-1 to TRBJ2-4; no clear D. V dropped 1 base and J dropped 0 bases, with 5 bases sitting between them. The CDR3 totals 14 residues. Germline V CDR1 and CDR2: SGHRS, YFSETQ. CDR3 sequence: CASSLTVAKNIQYF. The CDR3, as DNA: TGCGCCAGCAGCTTGACCGTAGCCAAAAACATTCAGTACTTC.

V is TRBV29-1 and J is TRBJ1-1; D is ambiguous. Germline V gene data show CDR1 as SQVTM and CDR2 as ANQGSEA. V lost 3 bases to trimming and J lost 1 base, with 9 bases between them. CDR3 length: 13 residues. CDR3 bases: TGCAGCGTTGATAAATCCGGGAACACTGAAGCTTTCTTT. Protein sequence: CSVDKSGNTEAFF.

J is TRBJ1-4 and V is TRBV4-3; D unclear. With 4 bases removed from V and 3 bases from J, the gap between germline ends came to 12 bases. This CDR3 is 15 amino acids long. In germline, CDR1 is LGHNA, CDR2 YSLEER. For the CDR3, the DNA is TGCGCCAGCAGCCCCCGCGGGGTACCTAATGAAAAACTGTTTTTT. Protein sequence: CASSPRGVPNEKLFF.

V is TRBV6-5 and J is TRBJ1-2, with 7 nucleotides matching TRBD1. The V gene end was trimmed by 2 bases and the J gene end by 8 bases; junction bases not matched to a gene: 8. The CDR3 has 14 amino acids. Germline assignment: CDR1 MNHEY and CDR2 SVGAGI. In DNA form, the CDR3 reads TGTGCCAGCAGTTACACAGGGGCGGGCGCGGGCTACACCTTC. This codes for CASSYTGAGAGYTF.

V and J are TRBV2 and TRBJ2-7; perhaps TRBD2 as D (7 bases). The CDR3 has 15 amino acids. V was trimmed by 2 bases and J by 3 bases, leaving 14 bases between them. CDR1 is SNHLY, CDR2 FYNNEI, per germline. The CDR3 nucleotides are TGTGCCAGCAGTGAATCCGGCGGGGGCTACTACGAGCAGTACTTC. Amino acids: CASSESGGGYYEQYF.

This chain links TRBV29-1 with TRBJ2-1, with D possibly matching TRBD1 (6 bases). The CDR3 loop spans 14 amino acids. CDR1 is SQVTM and CDR2 is ANQGSEA in the germline V gene. Trimming removed 8 bases from V and 7 bases from J, with 21 bases in between. In DNA, the CDR3 is TGCAGCACGGGAATAACGACAGGTGAAAATGAGCAGTTCTTC. The encoded protein is CSTGITTGENEQFF.

V and J are TRBV6-5 and TRBJ1-5; D perhaps matches TRBD1 (5 bases). Looked up from germline, CDR1 is MNHEY and CDR2 is SVGAGI. Between the trimmed V and J ends, which lost 5 bases and 7 bases, there was a span of 15 bases. This CDR3 spans 14 amino acids. The CDR3: CASSQSGNGQPQHF. Written as DNA, the CDR3 is TGTGCCAGCAGTCAATCAGGGAATGGGCAGCCCCAGCATTTT.

The V gene is TRBV6-1, the J gene TRBJ2-7; TRBD1 might be the D (6 bases). CDR3 length equals 15 residues. The ends were cut back, 5 bases at V and 0 bases at J, with 14 bases in the middle. Germline CDR1 reads MNHNS; CDR2 reads SASEGT. CDR3 residues: CASSIDRFSSYEQYF. DNA for the CDR3: TGTGCCAGCAGTATCGACAGGTTCTCCTCCTACGAGCAGTACTTC.